This T cell receptor (beta chain) originates from a study of blood T cells in healthy people across ages. A second about 6 to 12 cycle PCR used barcoded and J-beta primers. From the 5' RACE reads, TCRdb called clonotypes with MiXCR, one entry per CDR3 protein. This table holds 710,000 or so distinct CDR3 sequences, 22% found once. For every donor, a draw yielded roughly 9.3 milliliters of peripheral blood. Per sample, extraction of total RNA gave at least 5.5 micrograms in every case. Between the trimmed V and J ends, which lost 0 bases and 4 bases, there was a span of 22 bases. Looked up from germline, CDR1 is SGDLS and CDR2 is YYNGEE. The CDR3 spans 18 residues.

Material: blood. This receptor was identified in an older man in good health. The rearrangement uses TRBV9 and TRBJ1-2; D may be TRBD1 (6 bases). CDR3 bases: TGTGCCAGCAGCGTAGAAGGGGGGGACCTCCGAGGGTTCTATGGCTACACCTTC. This gives the protein CASSVEGGDLRGFYGYTF.